What follows are 27 T cell receptor beta chains derived from one specimen sequenced in a study of shared clonotypes between healthy human individuals. The method was immunoSEQ multiplex PCR; TCRdb's version includes in-frame clones alone and lacks a portion of them. The sample yields 550,000 to 800,000 clones, over 65% seen once. The sample comprised memory CD4+ T cells sorted from blood. This sample's subset: CD45RA-negative fraction. These TCRs come from a woman between 25 and 40 years old in good health.

This clone has a single count. The CDR3 nucleotides read TGCGCCAGCCGGCTATATGGACAGGGGGACCTAGCCGGGGAGCTGTTTTTT. Its translation: CASRLYGQGDLAGELFF. This rearrangement joins TRBV5-1 to TRBJ2-2; 10 nucleotides line up with TRBD1. V shed 7 bases and J 6 bases; nucleotides not matched to a gene: 15. This CDR3 comprises 17 residues. Germline lookup yields CDR1 SGHRS and CDR2 YFSETQ.

In DNA form, the CDR3 reads TGTGCCAGCAGCCCAGGGGGTGAGCAGTTCTTC. Its translation is CASSPGGEQFF. This chain connects TRBV7-3 to TRBJ2-1, with 7 bases identical to TRBD1. This CDR3 region has 11 residues. V lost 5 bases to trimming and J lost 9 bases; unmatched junction nucleotides: 1. The germline gives CDR1 SGHTA, CDR2 FQGTGA.

This clone was counted between two and nine times. This chain links TRBV6-1 with TRBJ1-2; D unclear. The CDR3 spans 13 residues. The ends were cut back, 1 base at V and 5 bases at J, with 8 bases in the middle. The germline V gene encodes CDR1 MNHNS and CDR2 SASEGT. This CDR3 reads CASSEGADYGYTF. The CDR3 bases are TGTGCCAGCAGTGAAGGAGCGGATTATGGCTACACCTTC.

V usage is TRBV28 and J usage is TRBJ2-5; 8 nucleotides line up with TRBD1. Losses at the gene ends were 3 bases for V and 5 bases for J; bases not matched to a gene: 5. This CDR3 is built from 14 residues. CDR1 MDHEN and CDR2 SYDVKM come from the germline V gene. Written as DNA, the CDR3 is TGTGCCAGCAGTTTCCGGGACAGGCATGAGACCCAGTACTTC. Its translation: CASSFRDRHETQYF.

The count of this clone is one. This chain uses TRBV5-1 with TRBJ2-2, with a tentative D call TRBD1 (6 bases). V lost 2 bases and J lost 6, with 8 bases in between. The CDR3 sequence is 13 residues long. Germline V lookup: CDR1 SGHRS, CDR2 YFSETQ. CDR3 amino acids: CASSFTGPGELFF. CDR3 DNA sequence: TGCGCCAGCAGCTTTACAGGGCCCGGGGAGCTGTTTTTT. Full variable domain (missing parts from reference TRBV5-1 and TRBJ2-2): KAGVTQTPRYLIKTRGQQVTLSCSPISGHRSVSWYQQTPGQGLQFLFEYFSETQRNKGNFPGRFSGRQFSNSRSEMNVSTLELGDSALYLCASSFTGPGELFFGEGSRLTVL.

The gene calls are TRBV7-9 and TRBJ2-2, with 7 bases lining up with TRBD1. The CDR3 is 16 amino acids. CDR1 SEHNR and CDR2 FQNEAQ come from the germline V gene (reference sequence). Germline trimming cut 6 bases from V and 1 base from J; bases unmatched to any gene: 8. The CDR3 protein is CASRKDRTGNTGELFF. In nucleotides, the CDR3 is TGTGCCAGCAGAAAAGATCGGACAGGGAACACCGGGGAGCTGTTTTTT.

The chain employs TRBV7-6 and TRBJ2-7; D is ambiguous. V was cut by 2 bases and J by 5 bases, with 19 bases left in between. Germline CDR1 SGHVS, CDR2 FNYEAQ. CDR3 length equals 16 residues. In DNA form, the CDR3 reads TGTGCCAGCAGCTTATCCTTCCCCGCCGGGTCCAACGAGCAGTACTTC. Its protein is CASSLSFPAGSNEQYF.

The rearrangement links TRBV9 to TRBJ1-6; TRBD1 aligns across 8 bases. Germline V gene lookup returns CDR1 SGDLS and CDR2 YYNGEE. The V gene end was trimmed by 7 bases and the J gene end by 9 bases; junction bases not matched to a gene: 9. CDR3 length equals 14 residues. In nucleotides, the CDR3 is TGTGCCAGCGGATTCGGACAGGGAGGTTCACCCCTCCACTTT. Residues: CASGFGQGGSPLHF.

The rearrangement uses TRBV6-5 and TRBJ1-1, with D unresolved. The CDR3 has 16 amino acids. Germline CDR1 is MNHEY and CDR2 is SVGAGI. The germline V and J ends were trimmed by 0 bases and 3 bases, with 14 bases remaining between them. The CDR3 bases are TGTGCCAGCAGTTACTCGTTCGGCCAGCTGGACACTGAAGCTTTCTTT. Its protein product is CASSYSFGQLDTEAFF.

The V and J genes are TRBV7-2 and TRBJ2-1; TRBD2 agrees at 9 bases. This CDR3 region has 15 residues. Germline CDR1 is SGHTA and CDR2 is FQGNSA. V lost 5 bases and J lost 9; bases outside the gene matches: 11. The chain's CDR3 is CASSPWTSERGEQFF. As DNA, the CDR3 is TGTGCCAGCAGCCCCTGGACTAGCGAGAGGGGTGAGCAGTTCTTC.

The rearrangement joins TRBV4-2 to TRBJ2-1, with TRBD2 matching over 9 bases. The CDR3 loop spans 17 amino acids. Germline CDR1 is LGHNA and CDR2 is YNFKEQ. V was pared by 4 bases and J by 6 bases, with 13 bases of the junction left unmatched. CDR3 sequence: CASSLPRGAGGGNEQFF. CDR3 DNA sequence: TGTGCCAGCAGCCTTCCTCGAGGGGCGGGAGGGGGCAATGAGCAGTTCTTC.

The chain recombines TRBV7-9 with TRBJ2-5, with 7 bases that match TRBD1. V gave up 5 bases and J gave up 2 bases; unmatched junction bases: 5. CDR3 length: 14 amino acids. Germline assignment: CDR1 SEHNR and CDR2 FQNEAQ (reference sequence). CDR3 amino acids: CASSPRTGQETQYF. The CDR3 coding sequence is TGTGCCAGCAGCCCCCGGACAGGACAAGAGACCCAGTACTTC.

The rearrangement uses TRBV4-1 and TRBJ2-7; a weak D match, TRBD2 (5 bases). Germline CDR1 reads MGHRA; CDR2 reads YSYEKL. V was shortened by 5 bases and J by 2 bases, with 19 bases between the two germline ends. The CDR3 has 16 residues. CDR3 region: CASSFDPGSEAYEQYF. In DNA form, the CDR3 reads TGCGCCAGCAGCTTCGATCCGGGATCCGAGGCCTACGAGCAGTACTTC.

The V call is TRBV5-3, the J call TRBJ1-1; possible D gene TRBD1, 5 bases. TRBV5-3 is reported as an ORF; its role is uncertain. V was shortened by 4 bases and J by 3 bases, with 10 bases between the two germline ends. CDR3 length: 13 residues. CDR3 sequence (DNA): TGTGCCAGAAGCCTAGACAGCTACACTGAAGCTTTCTTT. Encoded protein: CARSLDSYTEAFF.

This clone was counted at least ten times. The rearrangement links TRBV5-1 to TRBJ1-1, with D hard to call. Germline V gene sequence: CDR1 SGHRS, CDR2 YFSETQ. The CDR3 is 13 residues long. V was pared by 2 bases and J by 7 bases, with 12 bases between. This CDR3 is CASSFGQTDEAFF. CDR3 DNA: TGCGCCAGCAGCTTTGGGCAGACTGATGAAGCTTTCTTT.

This clone has only a few counts. The J gene is TRBJ2-1, the V gene TRBV6-1; D possibly corresponds to TRBD2 (5 bases). The CDR3 runs 15 residues. CDR1 is MNHNS and CDR2 is SASEGT in the germline V gene. The V gene lost 6 bases and the J gene lost 7 bases, with 19 bases spanning the gap. DNA for the CDR3: TGTGCCAGCAGGCGTAGCGCCGACCTGTCAAATGAGCAGTTCTTC. Amino acid sequence: CASRRSADLSNEQFF.

The genes are TRBV7-9 and TRBJ1-2, with D unresolved. Germline V gives CDR1 SEHNR, CDR2 FQNEAQ (reference sequence). V dropped 0 bases and J dropped 1 base, with 3 bases sitting between them. The CDR3 is 13 amino acids. CDR3 sequence: CASSLANNYGYTF. In DNA form, the CDR3 reads TGTGCCAGCAGCTTAGCTAATAACTATGGCTACACCTTC.

This clone was observed at least ten times. V usage is TRBV5-1 and J usage is TRBJ2-7, with 12 nucleotides matching TRBD2. CDR3 length: 17 residues. V was clipped by 0 bases and J by 6 bases; unmatched bases: 10. Germline CDR1 SGHRS, CDR2 YFSETQ. The CDR3 DNA is TGCGCCAGCAGCTTGGTACCGGGACTAGCGGGTGACTTCGAGCAGTACTTC. Amino acid sequence: CASSLVPGLAGDFEQYF.

The chain employs TRBV19 and TRBJ2-2; D uncertain. This CDR3 spans 13 amino acids. With 0 bases removed from V and 6 bases from J, the gap between germline ends came to 5 bases. The germline V gene encodes CDR1 LNHDA and CDR2 SQIVND (reference sequence). In DNA, the CDR3 is TGTGCCAGTAGTATAGAGGGCGCCGGGGAGCTGTTTTTT. Residues: CASSIEGAGELFF. The whole variable domain, filled in from reference TRBV19 and TRBJ2-2, reads DGGITQSPKYLFRKEGQNVTLSCEQNLNHDAMYWYRQDPGQGLRLIYYSQIVNDFQKGDIAEGYSVSREKKESFPLTVTSAQKNPTAFYLCASSIEGAGELFFGEGSRLTVL.

This chain uses TRBV27 with TRBJ1-5; TRBD1 matches at 9 bases. CDR1 is MNHEY, CDR2 SMNVEV, per germline (reference sequence). Germline trimming cut 5 bases from V and 3 bases from J; bases unmatched to any gene: 17. This CDR3 has 19 amino acids. CDR3 region: CASSPSMGQGLFSNQPQHF. The CDR3 DNA reads as TGTGCCAGCAGTCCATCGATGGGACAGGGTTTGTTCTCCAATCAGCCCCAGCATTTT.

This clone was observed at least ten times. The V call is TRBV7-9, the J call TRBJ1-6; TRBD1 matches 10 bases. The CDR3 consists of 16 residues. CDR1 and CDR2 (germline): SEHNR, FQNEAQ (reference sequence). V lost 4 bases, J lost 3 bases, and 3 bases stayed unmatched. CDR3 loop: CASSSGQGFYNSPLHF. In DNA, the CDR3 is TGTGCCAGCAGCTCGGGACAGGGGTTCTATAATTCACCCCTCCACTTT.

V is TRBV9 and J is TRBJ1-2; maybe TRBD1 (5 bases). The CDR3 contains 14 residues. Trimming took 3 bases from V and 0 from J, leaving 9 bases between them. From germline, CDR1 is SGDLS and CDR2 YYNGEE. The CDR3: CASSALGPNYGYTF. DNA for the CDR3: TGTGCCAGCAGCGCCCTGGGACCTAACTATGGCTACACCTTC.

This chain links TRBV7-9 with TRBJ2-3; 9 bases fit TRBD1. The V and J ends lost 5 bases and 0 bases, in that order; junction bases with no gene match: 12. The CDR3 contains 18 residues. Per the germline V gene, CDR1 is SEHNR and CDR2 is FQNEAQ (reference sequence). CDR3 region: CASSLGQGPWTSTDTQYF. Written as DNA, the CDR3 is TGTGCCAGCAGCCTGGGACAGGGTCCCTGGACTAGCACAGATACGCAGTATTTT.

The chain couples TRBV11-2 to TRBJ2-3, with D possibly being TRBD2 (5 bases). The CDR3 spans 15 residues. Per the germline V gene, CDR1 is SGHAT and CDR2 is FQNNGV. The germline V and J ends were trimmed by 6 bases and 0 bases, with 13 bases remaining between them. CDR3 amino acids: CASRLIRGSTDTQYF. For the CDR3, the DNA is TGTGCCAGCAGACTAATCCGCGGGAGCACAGATACGCAGTATTTT.

A single count supports this clone. The V gene is TRBV5-1, the J gene TRBJ2-5, with D possibly matching TRBD1 (6 bases). The CDR3 consists of 15 residues. Germline values: CDR1 SGHRS, CDR2 YFSETQ. Trimming took 0 bases from V and 5 from J, leaving 14 bases between them. The CDR3 loop reads CASSLENREMETQYF. The CDR3 DNA is TGCGCCAGCAGCTTGGAAAACAGGGAAATGGAGACCCAGTACTTC.

V gene TRBV7-3 combines with J gene TRBJ2-3; the D gene is possibly TRBD2 (6 bases). V was pared by 5 bases and J by 5 bases, with 11 bases between. The CDR3 is made up of 13 amino acids. The germline CDR1 and CDR2 sequences are SGHTA and FQGTGA. The DNA for the CDR3 is TGTGCCAGCAGCCAAAATAGCGGAGATACGCAGTATTTT. Translating it yields CASSQNSGDTQYF. Combining the CDR3 with reference TRBV7-3 and TRBJ2-3 gives the whole variable domain GAGVSQTPSNKVTEKGKYVELRCDPISGHTALYWYRQSLGQGPEFLIYFQGTGAADDSGLPNDRFFAVRPEGSVSTLKIQRTERGDSAVYLCASSQNSGDTQYFGPGTRLTVL.

This clone has a single count. The chain carries TRBV5-4 and TRBJ2-6; D ambiguous. The CDR3 length is 16 residues. V lost 0 bases to trimming and J lost 1 base, with 8 bases between them. The germline V gene has CDR1 SGHNT and CDR2 YYREEE (reference sequence). The CDR3 nucleotides are TGTGCCAGCAGCTTGGCACTGAGTTCTGGGGCCAACGTCCTGACTTTC. Amino acid sequence: CASSLALSSGANVLTF.